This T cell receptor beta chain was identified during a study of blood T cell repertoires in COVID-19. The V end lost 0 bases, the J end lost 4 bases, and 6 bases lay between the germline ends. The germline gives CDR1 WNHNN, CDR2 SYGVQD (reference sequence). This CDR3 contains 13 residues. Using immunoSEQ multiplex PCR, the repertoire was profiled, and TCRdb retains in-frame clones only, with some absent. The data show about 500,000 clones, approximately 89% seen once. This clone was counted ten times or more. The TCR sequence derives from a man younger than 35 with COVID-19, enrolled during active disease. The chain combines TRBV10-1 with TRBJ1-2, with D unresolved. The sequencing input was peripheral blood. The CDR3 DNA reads TGCGCCAGCAGTGAGTCGCAAGCCTATGGCTACACCTTC. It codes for CASSESQAYGYTF.